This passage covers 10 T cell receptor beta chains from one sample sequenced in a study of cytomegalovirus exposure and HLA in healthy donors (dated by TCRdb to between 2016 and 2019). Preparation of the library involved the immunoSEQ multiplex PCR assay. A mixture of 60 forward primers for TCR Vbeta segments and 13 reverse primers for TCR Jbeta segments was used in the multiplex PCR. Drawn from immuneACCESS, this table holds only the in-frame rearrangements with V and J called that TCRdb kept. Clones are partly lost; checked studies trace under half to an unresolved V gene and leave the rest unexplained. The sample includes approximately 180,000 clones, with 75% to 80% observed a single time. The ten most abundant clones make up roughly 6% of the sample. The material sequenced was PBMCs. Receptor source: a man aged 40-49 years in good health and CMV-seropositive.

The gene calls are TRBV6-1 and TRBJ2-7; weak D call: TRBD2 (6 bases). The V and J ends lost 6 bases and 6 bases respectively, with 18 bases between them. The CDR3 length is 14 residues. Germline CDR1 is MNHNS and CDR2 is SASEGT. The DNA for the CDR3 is TGTGCCAGCAGCCGGGAGAGTAGCGCGGTCGAGCAGTACTTC. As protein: CASSRESSAVEQYF.

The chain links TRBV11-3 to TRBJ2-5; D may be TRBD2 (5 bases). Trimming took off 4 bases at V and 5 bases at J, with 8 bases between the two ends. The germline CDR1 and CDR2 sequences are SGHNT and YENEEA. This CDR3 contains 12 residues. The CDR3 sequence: CASSYGGETQYF. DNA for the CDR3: TGTGCCAGCAGCTACGGCGGGGAGACCCAGTACTTC.

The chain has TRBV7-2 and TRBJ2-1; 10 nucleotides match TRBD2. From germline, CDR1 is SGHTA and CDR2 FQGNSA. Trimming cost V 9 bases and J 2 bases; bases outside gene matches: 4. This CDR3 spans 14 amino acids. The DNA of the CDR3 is TGTGCCAGTCGAACTAGCGGGGCCTACAATGAGCAGTTCTTC. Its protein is CASRTSGAYNEQFF.

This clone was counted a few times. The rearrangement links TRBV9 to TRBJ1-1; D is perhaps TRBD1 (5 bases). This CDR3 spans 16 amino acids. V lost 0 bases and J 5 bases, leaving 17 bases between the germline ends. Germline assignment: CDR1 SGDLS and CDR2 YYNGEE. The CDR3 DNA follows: TGTGCCAGCAGCGTAGGGGTCCGGCAGGGAGGGACTGAAGCTTTCTTT. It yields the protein CASSVGVRQGGTEAFF.

The CDR3 DNA follows: TGTGCCAGCAGCCGTGCGGCCCTTTACGAGCAGTACTTC. Protein sequence: CASSRAALYEQYF. J is TRBJ2-7 and V is TRBV5-8; no firm D call. The V gene lost 4 bases and the J gene lost 4 bases, with 12 bases spanning the gap. This CDR3 spans 13 amino acids. The germline V gene encodes CDR1 SGHTS and CDR2 YDEGEE.

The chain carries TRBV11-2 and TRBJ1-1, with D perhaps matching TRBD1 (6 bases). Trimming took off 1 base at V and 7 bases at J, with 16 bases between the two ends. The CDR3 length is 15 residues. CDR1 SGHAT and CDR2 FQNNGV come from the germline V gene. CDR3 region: CASSLGATGKVEAFF. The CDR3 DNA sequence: TGTGCCAGCAGCTTAGGGGCCACAGGGAAAGTTGAAGCTTTCTTT.

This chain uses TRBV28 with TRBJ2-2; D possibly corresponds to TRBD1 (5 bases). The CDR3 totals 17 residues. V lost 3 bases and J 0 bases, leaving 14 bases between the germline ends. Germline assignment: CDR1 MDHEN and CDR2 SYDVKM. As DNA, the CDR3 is TGTGCCAGCAGTTTCAGGGCAGCCTTAACGAACACCGGGGAGCTGTTTTTT. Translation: CASSFRAALTNTGELFF. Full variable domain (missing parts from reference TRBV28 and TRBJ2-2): DVKVTQSSRYLVKRTGEKVFLECVQDMDHENMFWYRQDPGLGLRLIYFSYDVKMKEKGDIPEGYSVSREKKERFSLILESASTNQTSMYLCASSFRAALTNTGELFFGEGSRLTVL.

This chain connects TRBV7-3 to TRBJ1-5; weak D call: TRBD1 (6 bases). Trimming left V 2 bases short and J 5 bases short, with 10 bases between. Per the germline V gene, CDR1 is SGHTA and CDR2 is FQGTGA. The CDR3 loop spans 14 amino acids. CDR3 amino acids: CASSLWAGDQPQHF. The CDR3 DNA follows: TGTGCCAGCAGCTTATGGGCAGGGGATCAGCCCCAGCATTTT.

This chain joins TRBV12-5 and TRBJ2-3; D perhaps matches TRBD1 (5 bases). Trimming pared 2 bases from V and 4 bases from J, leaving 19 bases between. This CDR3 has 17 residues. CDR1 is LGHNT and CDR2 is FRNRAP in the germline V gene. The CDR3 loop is CASGLTRQKSPSDTQYF. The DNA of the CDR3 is TGTGCTAGTGGTTTGACCCGACAGAAGTCGCCGTCAGATACGCAGTATTTT.

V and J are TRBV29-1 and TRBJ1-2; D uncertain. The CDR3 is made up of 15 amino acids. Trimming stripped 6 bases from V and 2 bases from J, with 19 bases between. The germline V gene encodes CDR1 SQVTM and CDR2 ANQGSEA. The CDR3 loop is CSVPREGRLNYGYTF. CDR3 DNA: TGCAGCGTCCCCCGGGAGGGCCGCTTGAACTATGGCTACACCTTC.